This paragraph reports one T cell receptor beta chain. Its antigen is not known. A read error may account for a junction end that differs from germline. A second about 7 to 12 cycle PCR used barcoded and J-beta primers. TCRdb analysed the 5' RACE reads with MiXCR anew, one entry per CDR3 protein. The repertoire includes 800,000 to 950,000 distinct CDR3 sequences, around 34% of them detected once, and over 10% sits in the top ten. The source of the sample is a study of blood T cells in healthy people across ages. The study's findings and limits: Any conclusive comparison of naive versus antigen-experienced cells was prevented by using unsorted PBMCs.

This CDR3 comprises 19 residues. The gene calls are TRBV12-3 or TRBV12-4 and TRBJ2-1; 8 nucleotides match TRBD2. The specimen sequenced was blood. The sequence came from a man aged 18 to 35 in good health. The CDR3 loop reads CASRGRGAEYAHSCNEQFF. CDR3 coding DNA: TGTGCCAGCAGGGGGCGGGGGGCCGAATACGCCCACTCCTGCAATGAGCAGTTCTTC.